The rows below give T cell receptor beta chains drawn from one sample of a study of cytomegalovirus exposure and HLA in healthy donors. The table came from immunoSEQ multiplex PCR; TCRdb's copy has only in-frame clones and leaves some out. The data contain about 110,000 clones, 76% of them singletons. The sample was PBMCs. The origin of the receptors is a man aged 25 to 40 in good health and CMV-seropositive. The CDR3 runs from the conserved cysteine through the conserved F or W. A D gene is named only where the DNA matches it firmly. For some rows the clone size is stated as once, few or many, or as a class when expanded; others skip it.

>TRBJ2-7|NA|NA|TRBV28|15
CASSLATAPSYEQYF
TGTGCCAGCAGTTTGGCGACAGCCCCCTCCTACGAGCAGTACTTC
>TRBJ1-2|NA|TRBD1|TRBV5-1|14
CASSPRTGDYGYTF
TGCGCCAGCAGCCCCAGGACAGGGGACTATGGCTACACCTTC
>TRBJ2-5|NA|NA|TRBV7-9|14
CASSPETREETQYF
TGTGCCAGCAGCCCCGAGACTAGAGAAGAGACCCAGTACTTC
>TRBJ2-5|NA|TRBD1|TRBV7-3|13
CASSRDRQETQYF
TGTGCCAGCAGCCGGGACAGGCAAGAGACCCAGTACTTC
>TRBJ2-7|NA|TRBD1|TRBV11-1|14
CASRLSHTGGEQYF
TGTGCCAGCAGATTGTCCCATACAGGGGGCGAGCAGTACTTC
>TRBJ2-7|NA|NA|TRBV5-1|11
CASSLTGEQYF
TGCGCCAGCAGCCTGACGGGCGAGCAGTACTTC
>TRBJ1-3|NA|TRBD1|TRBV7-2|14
CASRNRGGGNTIYF
TGTGCCAGCAGAAACAGGGGCGGTGGAAACACCATATATTTT
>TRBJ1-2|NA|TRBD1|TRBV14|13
CASSQVGGSGYTF
TGTGCCAGCAGCCAAGTAGGGGGCAGCGGCTACACCTTC
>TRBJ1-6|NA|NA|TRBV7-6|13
CASSPTQGSPLHF
TGTGCCAGCAGCCCTACTCAGGGGTCACCCCTCCACTTT
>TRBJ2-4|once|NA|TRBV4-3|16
CASSQETTGYADIQYF
TGCGCCAGCAGCCAGGAAACCACAGGGTACGCGGACATTCAGTACTTC
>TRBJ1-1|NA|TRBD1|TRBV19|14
CASSLGQGNTEAFF
TGTGCCAGTAGTTTGGGACAGGGGAACACTGAAGCTTTCTTT
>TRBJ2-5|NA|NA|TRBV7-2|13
CASSFQGRETQYF
TGTGCCAGCAGCTTCCAGGGGAGAGAGACCCAGTACTTC
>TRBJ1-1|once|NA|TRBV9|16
CASSVWAGAPNTEAFF
TGTGCCAGCAGCGTATGGGCGGGGGCCCCGAACACTGAAGCTTTCTTT
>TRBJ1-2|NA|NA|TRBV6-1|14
CASRPAGTLYGYTF
TGTGCCAGCAGACCCGCGGGGACTCTATATGGCTACACCTTC
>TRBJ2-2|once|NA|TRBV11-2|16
CASTQRDRRDTGELFF
TGTGCCAGCACCCAACGAGACAGGCGGGACACCGGGGAGCTGTTTTTT
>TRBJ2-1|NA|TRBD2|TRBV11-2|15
CASSLGLAGLNEQFF
TGTGCCAGCAGCTTGGGACTAGCGGGGCTCAATGAGCAGTTCTTC
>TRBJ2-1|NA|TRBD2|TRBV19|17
CASSTPLLAGGRSGQFF
TGTGCCAGTAGTACTCCACTACTAGCGGGGGGGCGTTCAGGGCAGTTCTTC
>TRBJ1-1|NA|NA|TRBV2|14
CASIRTGGVTEAFF
TGTGCCAGCATTCGGACGGGGGGAGTAACTGAAGCTTTCTTT
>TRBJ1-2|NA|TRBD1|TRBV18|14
CASSRDRDNYGYTF
TGTGCCAGCTCACGGGACAGGGATAACTATGGCTACACCTTC
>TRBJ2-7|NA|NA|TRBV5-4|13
CASSRTGRGEQYF
TGTGCCAGCAGCCGGACGGGCAGGGGCGAGCAGTACTTC
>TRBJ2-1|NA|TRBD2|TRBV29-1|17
CSVEARGFMGGYNEQFF
TGCAGCGTTGAAGCGCGTGGGTTCATGGGGGGGTACAATGAGCAGTTCTTC
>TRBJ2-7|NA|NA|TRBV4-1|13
CASRRGFEGEQYF
TGCGCCAGCCGACGGGGGTTCGAGGGAGAGCAGTACTTC
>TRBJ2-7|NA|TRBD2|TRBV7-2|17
CASSSYGLAGGTYEQYF
TGTGCCAGCAGCTCCTATGGACTAGCGGGGGGAACCTACGAGCAGTACTTC
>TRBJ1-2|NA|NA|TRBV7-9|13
CASSLEAGYGYTF
TGTGCCAGCAGCTTAGAGGCGGGCTATGGCTACACCTTC
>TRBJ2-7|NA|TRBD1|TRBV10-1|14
CANRDRGCHYEQYF
TGCGCCAATCGGGACAGGGGGTGCCATTACGAGCAGTACTTC
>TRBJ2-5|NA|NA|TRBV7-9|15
CASSPAGGGQETQYF
TGTGCCAGCAGCCCAGCTGGGGGAGGACAAGAGACCCAGTACTTC
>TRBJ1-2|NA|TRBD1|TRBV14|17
CANSQTGTGPYQHGYTF
TGTGCCAACAGCCAGACCGGGACAGGCCCGTATCAGCATGGCTACACCTTC
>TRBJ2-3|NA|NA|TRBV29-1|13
CSSRGGLTDTQYF
TGCAGCTCGAGGGGGGGCCTCACAGATACGCAGTATTTT
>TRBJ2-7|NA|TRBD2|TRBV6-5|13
CASRTSGGNEQYF
TGTGCCAGCAGAACTAGCGGGGGTAACGAGCAGTACTTC
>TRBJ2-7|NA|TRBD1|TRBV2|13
CACGDSIGYEQYF
TGTGCCTGTGGGGACAGCATAGGCTACGAGCAGTACTTC
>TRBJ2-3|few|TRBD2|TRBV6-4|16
CASSPSGGAGTDTQYF
TGTGCCAGCAGTCCTAGCGGGGGGGCCGGCACAGATACGCAGTATTTT
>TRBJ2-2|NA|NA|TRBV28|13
CASTGANTGELFF
TGTGCCAGCACAGGCGCGAACACCGGGGAGCTGTTTTTT
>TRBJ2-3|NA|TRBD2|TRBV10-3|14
CAIRAGGPTDTQYF
TGTGCCATCAGAGCGGGGGGGCCAACAGATACGCAGTATTTT
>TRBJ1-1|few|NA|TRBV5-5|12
CASSLRGYEAFF
TGTGCCAGCAGCTTGCGGGGTTACGAAGCTTTCTTT
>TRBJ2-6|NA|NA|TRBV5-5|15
CASSLISSGANVLTF
TGTGCCAGCAGCTTGATCTCCTCTGGGGCCAACGTCCTGACTTTC
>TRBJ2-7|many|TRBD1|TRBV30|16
CAWSFRGQGRSYEQYF
TGTGCCTGGAGTTTCCGTGGACAGGGGAGGTCCTACGAGCAGTACTTC
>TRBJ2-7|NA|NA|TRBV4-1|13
CASSPGGTYEQYF
TGCGCCAGCAGCCCCGGCGGAACCTACGAGCAGTACTTC
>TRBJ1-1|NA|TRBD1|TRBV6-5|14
CASSYGQGATEAFF
TGTGCCAGCAGTTACGGGCAGGGGGCCACTGAAGCTTTCTTT
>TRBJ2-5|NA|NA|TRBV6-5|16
CASSYLFGGAGETQYF
TGTGCCAGCAGTTACCTCTTTGGGGGGGCTGGAGAGACCCAGTACTTC
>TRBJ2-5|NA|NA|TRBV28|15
CASIPGRHAGETQYF
TGTGCCAGCATCCCGGGAAGGCACGCGGGAGAGACCCAGTACTTC
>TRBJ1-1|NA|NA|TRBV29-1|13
CSVVTGQGGEAFF
TGCAGCGTTGTAACGGGCCAGGGTGGCGAAGCTTTCTTT
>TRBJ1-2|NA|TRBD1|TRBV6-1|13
CASSPTGSRAYTF
TGTGCCAGCAGCCCGACAGGGAGTCGTGCCTACACCTTC
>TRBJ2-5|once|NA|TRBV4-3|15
CASSQDLALQETQYF
TGCGCCAGCAGCCAAGACCTAGCTCTACAAGAGACCCAGTACTTC
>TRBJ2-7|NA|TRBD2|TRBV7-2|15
CASSFRAGGRYEQYF
TGTGCCAGCAGCTTTCGAGCGGGGGGGCGGTACGAGCAGTACTTC
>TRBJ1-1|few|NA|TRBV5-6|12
CASSLSGTEAFF
TGTGCCAGCAGCTTGTCGGGCACTGAAGCTTTCTTT
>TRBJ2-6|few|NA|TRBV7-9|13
CASNPGTFNVLTF
TGTGCCAGCAACCCCGGGACTTTTAACGTCCTGACTTTC
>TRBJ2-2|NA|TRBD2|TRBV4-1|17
CASSSLSGTRHTGELFF
TGCGCCAGCAGCTCCCTTTCCGGGACTAGGCACACCGGGGAGCTGTTTTTT
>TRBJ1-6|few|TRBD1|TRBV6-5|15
CASNSQGVYNSPLHF
TGTGCCAGCAATTCCCAGGGGGTCTATAATTCACCCCTCCACTTT
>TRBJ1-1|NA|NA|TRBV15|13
CATSRPGPREAFF
TGTGCCACCAGCAGACCGGGTCCCCGAGAAGCTTTCTTT
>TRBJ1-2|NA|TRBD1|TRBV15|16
CATSTAGTGGRTGYTF
TGTGCCACCAGCACCGCCGGGACAGGGGGAAGGACTGGCTACACCTTC
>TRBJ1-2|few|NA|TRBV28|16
CASSFSLGRGSYGYTF
TGTGCCAGCAGTTTTTCCTTAGGACGGGGAAGCTATGGCTACACCTTC
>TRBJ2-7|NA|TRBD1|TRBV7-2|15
CASSPRGSTSYEQYF
TGTGCCAGCAGCCCCAGGGGGTCAACCTCCTACGAGCAGTACTTC
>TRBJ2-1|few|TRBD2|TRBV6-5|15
CASSSYGGEYNEQFF
TGTGCCAGCAGTTCCTATGGGGGGGAATACAATGAGCAGTTCTTC
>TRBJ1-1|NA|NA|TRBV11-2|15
CASSLDVGRNTEAFF
TGTGCCAGCAGCTTAGACGTTGGGCGGAACACTGAAGCTTTCTTT
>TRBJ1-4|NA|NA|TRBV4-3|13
CASAGSTNEKLFF
TGCGCCAGCGCAGGGTCAACTAATGAAAAACTGTTTTTT
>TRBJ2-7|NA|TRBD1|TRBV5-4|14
CASSLGQGVGEQYF
TGTGCCAGCAGCTTGGGGCAGGGGGTTGGCGAGCAGTACTTC
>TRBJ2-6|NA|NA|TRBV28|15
CASGAGNPGANVLTF
TGTGCCAGCGGAGCAGGGAACCCTGGGGCCAACGTCCTGACTTTC